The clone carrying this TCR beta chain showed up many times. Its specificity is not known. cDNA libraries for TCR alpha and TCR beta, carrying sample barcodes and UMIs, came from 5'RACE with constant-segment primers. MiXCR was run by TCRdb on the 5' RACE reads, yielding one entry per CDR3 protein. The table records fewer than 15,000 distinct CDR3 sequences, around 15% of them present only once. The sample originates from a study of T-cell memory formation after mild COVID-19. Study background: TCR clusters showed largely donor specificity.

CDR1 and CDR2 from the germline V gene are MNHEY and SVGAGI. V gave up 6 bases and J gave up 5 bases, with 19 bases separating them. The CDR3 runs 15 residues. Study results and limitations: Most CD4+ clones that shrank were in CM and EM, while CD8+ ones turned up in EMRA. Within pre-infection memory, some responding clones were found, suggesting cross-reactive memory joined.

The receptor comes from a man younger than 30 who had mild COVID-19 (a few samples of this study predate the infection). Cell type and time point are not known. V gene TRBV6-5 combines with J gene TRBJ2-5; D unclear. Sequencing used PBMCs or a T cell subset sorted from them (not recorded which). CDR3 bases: TGTGCCAGCAGCATAGACTGGGGTCTCGAGGAGACCCAGTACTTC. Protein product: CASSIDWGLEETQYF.